These T cell receptor beta chains were read from a single sample in a study of PD-L1 blockade in urothelial cancer. Data came from immunoSEQ multiplex PCR; TCRdb stores just in-frame clones and leaves some out. Among around 80,000 clones listed, approximately 90% were seen once. The source was PBMCs, collected around atezolizumab (anti-PD-L1) treatment. The receptors here all came from a woman older than 75 with urothelial cancer. Each CDR3 is given with its conserved first and last residue. Fields, in order: D gene, J gene, clone size, V gene, CDR3 protein, CDR3 DNA. D genes are given only for firm matches. Clone size is stated in some rows and not others, as once, few, many or a class when expanded.

d_call: -
j_call: TRBJ1-1
clone_size: -
v_call: TRBV30
cdr3_aa: CAWSTGMNTEAFF
cdr3_nt: TGTGCCTGGAGTACAGGGATGAACACTGAAGCTTTCTTT

d_call: -
j_call: TRBJ2-5
clone_size: -
v_call: TRBV12-5
cdr3_aa: CASGDGQTAQETQYF
cdr3_nt: TGTGCTAGTGGTGATGGACAGACGGCACAAGAGACCCAGTACTTC

d_call: TRBD1
j_call: TRBJ1-5
clone_size: once
v_call: TRBV28
cdr3_aa: CASSLKGTGFNQPQHF
cdr3_nt: TGTGCCAGCAGTTTAAAGGGGACAGGCTTCAATCAGCCCCAGCATTTT

d_call: TRBD1
j_call: TRBJ1-1
clone_size: -
v_call: TRBV28
cdr3_aa: CASRRQGGTEAFF
cdr3_nt: TGTGCCAGCAGAAGACAGGGTGGCACTGAAGCTTTCTTT

d_call: TRBD1
j_call: TRBJ2-7
clone_size: -
v_call: TRBV5-1
cdr3_aa: CASSPRTGAYEQYF
cdr3_nt: TGCGCCAGCAGCCCGAGGACAGGCGCCTACGAGCAGTACTTC

d_call: TRBD1
j_call: TRBJ1-3
clone_size: -
v_call: TRBV5-4
cdr3_aa: CASSSGQGRNTIYF
cdr3_nt: TGTGCCAGCAGCTCGGGACAGGGCCGAAACACCATATATTTT

d_call: -
j_call: TRBJ1-2
clone_size: few
v_call: TRBV6-6
cdr3_aa: CASSYSQGPNYGYTF
cdr3_nt: TGTGCCAGCAGTTACTCGCAGGGGCCCAACTATGGCTACACCTTC

d_call: -
j_call: TRBJ2-2
clone_size: -
v_call: TRBV28
cdr3_aa: CASSLGPGELFF
cdr3_nt: TGTGCCAGCAGTTTAGGGCCCGGGGAGCTGTTTTTT

d_call: TRBD1
j_call: TRBJ2-2
clone_size: -
v_call: TRBV9
cdr3_aa: CASSVGGTGANTGELFF
cdr3_nt: TGTGCCAGCAGCGTAGGGGGGACAGGCGCGAACACCGGGGAGCTGTTTTTT

d_call: TRBD1
j_call: TRBJ1-1
clone_size: -
v_call: TRBV5-1
cdr3_aa: CASSSPTGTGGGNTEAFF
cdr3_nt: TGCGCCAGCAGCTCACCAACCGGGACAGGGGGCGGAAACACTGAAGCTTTCTTT

d_call: TRBD1
j_call: TRBJ2-7
clone_size: -
v_call: TRBV28
cdr3_aa: CASSLIDRGEQYF
cdr3_nt: TGTGCCAGCAGTTTAATCGACAGGGGCGAGCAGTACTTC

d_call: -
j_call: TRBJ1-2
clone_size: once
v_call: TRBV18
cdr3_aa: CASSPVQVSGGYTF
cdr3_nt: TGTGCCAGCTCACCGGTGCAGGTCAGTGGAGGCTACACCTTC

d_call: TRBD2
j_call: TRBJ2-7
clone_size: -
v_call: TRBV5-4
cdr3_aa: CAPGGLAGVLPYEQYF
cdr3_nt: TGTGCCCCCGGGGGGCTAGCGGGAGTGCTACCCTACGAGCAGTACTTC

d_call: TRBD1
j_call: TRBJ2-1
clone_size: -
v_call: TRBV30
cdr3_aa: CAWSGTGPYNEQFF
cdr3_nt: TGTGCCTGGAGCGGGACAGGGCCCTACAATGAGCAGTTCTTC

d_call: TRBD2
j_call: TRBJ2-1
clone_size: -
v_call: TRBV7-9
cdr3_aa: CASSLTSGMNEQFF
cdr3_nt: TGTGCCAGCAGCTTAACTAGCGGGATGAATGAGCAGTTCTTC

d_call: -
j_call: TRBJ1-4
clone_size: few
v_call: TRBV28
cdr3_aa: CASRQTNEKLFF
cdr3_nt: TGTGCCAGCAGACAGACTAATGAAAAACTGTTTTTT

d_call: TRBD1
j_call: TRBJ1-5
clone_size: -
v_call: TRBV6-1
cdr3_aa: CASIIQGGGNQPQHF
cdr3_nt: TGTGCCAGCATTATACAGGGGGGTGGCAATCAGCCCCAGCATTTT

d_call: -
j_call: TRBJ2-5
clone_size: -
v_call: TRBV18
cdr3_aa: CASSHAGETQYF
cdr3_nt: TGTGCCAGCTCCCACGCCGGGGAGACCCAGTACTTC

d_call: TRBD2
j_call: TRBJ2-1
clone_size: -
v_call: TRBV10-3
cdr3_aa: CAISGTSGSVWDEQFF
cdr3_nt: TGTGCCATCAGTGGGACTAGCGGGAGTGTGTGGGATGAGCAGTTCTTC

d_call: -
j_call: TRBJ1-4
clone_size: -
v_call: TRBV18
cdr3_aa: CASSPGGPTNEKLFF
cdr3_nt: TGTGCCAGCTCACCCGGGGGGCCAACTAATGAAAAACTGTTTTTT

d_call: TRBD1
j_call: TRBJ1-4
clone_size: -
v_call: TRBV30
cdr3_aa: CAWSGDRGLEKLFF
cdr3_nt: TGTGCCTGGAGTGGGGACAGGGGGCTTGAAAAACTGTTTTTT

d_call: -
j_call: TRBJ2-1
clone_size: -
v_call: TRBV19
cdr3_aa: CASMAAATYNEQFF
cdr3_nt: TGTGCCAGTATGGCGGCAGCTACCTACAATGAGCAGTTCTTC

d_call: TRBD2
j_call: TRBJ2-7
clone_size: -
v_call: TRBV5-1
cdr3_aa: CASSLGTSGESSYEQYF
cdr3_nt: TGCGCCAGCAGCTTGGGGACTAGCGGGGAGAGCTCCTACGAGCAGTACTTC

d_call: TRBD1
j_call: TRBJ1-5
clone_size: -
v_call: TRBV28
cdr3_aa: CASTLQFNGPDREVGNQPQHF
cdr3_nt: TGTGCCAGCACACTTCAGTTTAACGGTCCCGACAGGGAGGTTGGCAATCAGCCCCAGCATTTT

d_call: TRBD2
j_call: TRBJ2-7
clone_size: -
v_call: TRBV10-3
cdr3_aa: CAISESGGPDEQYF
cdr3_nt: TGTGCCATCAGTGAGTCGGGAGGGCCAGACGAGCAGTACTTC

d_call: TRBD2
j_call: TRBJ2-7
clone_size: few
v_call: TRBV11-2
cdr3_aa: CASSRGGSYEQYF
cdr3_nt: TGTGCCAGCAGCCGAGGCGGGAGCTACGAGCAGTACTTC

d_call: -
j_call: TRBJ2-7
clone_size: -
v_call: TRBV7-9
cdr3_aa: CASSPRSHEQYF
cdr3_nt: TGTGCCAGCAGCCCACGGTCCCACGAGCAGTACTTC

d_call: -
j_call: TRBJ1-1
clone_size: -
v_call: TRBV7-3
cdr3_aa: CASSQARNTEAFF
cdr3_nt: TGTGCCAGCAGCCAAGCACGAAACACTGAAGCTTTCTTT

d_call: -
j_call: TRBJ1-4
clone_size: -
v_call: TRBV4-1
cdr3_aa: CASSLQGNEKLFF
cdr3_nt: TGCGCCAGCAGCCTGCAGGGAAACGAAAAACTGTTTTTT

d_call: -
j_call: TRBJ1-3
clone_size: -
v_call: TRBV9
cdr3_aa: CASSPGGRRSGNTIYF
cdr3_nt: TGTGCCAGCAGCCCGGGGGGCCGCCGCTCTGGAAACACCATATATTTT

d_call: -
j_call: TRBJ1-5
clone_size: -
v_call: TRBV30
cdr3_aa: CAFQAGLDQPQHF
cdr3_nt: TGTGCTTTCCAGGCAGGGTTGGACCAGCCCCAGCATTTT

d_call: -
j_call: TRBJ2-1
clone_size: once
v_call: TRBV5-8
cdr3_aa: CASLRFGGSSYNEQFF
cdr3_nt: TGTGCCAGCCTACGGTTTGGCGGAAGCTCCTACAATGAGCAGTTCTTC

d_call: -
j_call: TRBJ2-3
clone_size: once
v_call: TRBV9
cdr3_aa: CASSPLSGLLDDTQYF
cdr3_nt: TGTGCCAGCAGCCCCCTCTCGGGACTCCTCGACGATACGCAGTATTTT

d_call: -
j_call: TRBJ1-6
clone_size: -
v_call: TRBV30
cdr3_aa: CAWGQGNSPLHF
cdr3_nt: TGTGCCTGGGGTCAGGGCAATTCACCCCTCCACTTT

d_call: -
j_call: TRBJ1-2
clone_size: -
v_call: TRBV19
cdr3_aa: CASSIILGSNYGYTF
cdr3_nt: TGTGCCAGTAGTATAATTCTGGGCAGCAATTATGGCTACACCTTC

d_call: TRBD1
j_call: TRBJ1-2
clone_size: -
v_call: TRBV4-2
cdr3_aa: CASSQVGQGVNYGYTF
cdr3_nt: TGTGCCAGCAGCCAAGTAGGACAGGGCGTCAACTATGGCTACACCTTC

d_call: TRBD1
j_call: TRBJ1-2
clone_size: -
v_call: TRBV27
cdr3_aa: CASSQTGFNYGYTF
cdr3_nt: TGTGCCAGCAGTCAGACAGGGTTTAACTATGGCTACACCTTC

d_call: -
j_call: TRBJ1-5
clone_size: few
v_call: TRBV11-1
cdr3_aa: CASSPGRNQPQHF
cdr3_nt: TGTGCCAGCAGCCCCGGGAGGAATCAGCCCCAGCATTTT

d_call: -
j_call: TRBJ2-3
clone_size: -
v_call: TRBV6-5
cdr3_aa: CASSRDTDTQYF
cdr3_nt: TGTGCCAGCAGCCGCGACACAGATACGCAGTATTTT

d_call: -
j_call: TRBJ2-4
clone_size: -
v_call: TRBV19
cdr3_aa: CATTPQGSAKNIQYF
cdr3_nt: TGTGCCACCACACCGCAGGGATCTGCCAAAAACATTCAGTACTTC

d_call: TRBD1
j_call: TRBJ1-5
clone_size: few
v_call: TRBV10-3
cdr3_aa: CAIRAGQGGNQPQHF
cdr3_nt: TGTGCCATCCGGGCGGGACAGGGAGGCAATCAGCCCCAGCATTTT

d_call: -
j_call: TRBJ2-7
clone_size: -
v_call: TRBV19
cdr3_aa: CASSIIQGSPRNEQYF
cdr3_nt: TGTGCCAGTAGTATTATTCAGGGCAGCCCAAGAAACGAGCAGTACTTC

d_call: -
j_call: TRBJ2-5
clone_size: -
v_call: TRBV10-3
cdr3_aa: CAISEGMGRQETQYF
cdr3_nt: TGTGCCATCAGTGAAGGGATGGGGCGGCAAGAGACCCAGTACTTC

d_call: -
j_call: TRBJ2-5
clone_size: -
v_call: TRBV10-1
cdr3_aa: CASSESRETQYF
cdr3_nt: TGCGCCAGCAGTGAGTCGAGGGAGACCCAGTACTTC

d_call: TRBD1
j_call: TRBJ2-7
clone_size: -
v_call: TRBV6-6
cdr3_aa: CASTAGRGKHEQYF
cdr3_nt: TGTGCCAGCACCGCCGGCAGGGGGAAACACGAGCAGTACTTC

d_call: TRBD2
j_call: TRBJ2-1
clone_size: -
v_call: TRBV5-1
cdr3_aa: CASSSGLAGGGGNEQFF
cdr3_nt: TGCGCCAGCAGCTCGGGACTAGCGGGAGGAGGAGGCAATGAGCAGTTCTTC

d_call: TRBD2
j_call: TRBJ2-1
clone_size: -
v_call: TRBV10-3
cdr3_aa: CAISEGLAGGSDNEQFF
cdr3_nt: TGTGCCATCAGTGAAGGGCTAGCGGGAGGTTCGGACAATGAGCAGTTCTTC

d_call: -
j_call: TRBJ1-5
clone_size: -
v_call: TRBV19
cdr3_aa: CASTDGARGNQPQHF
cdr3_nt: TGTGCCAGTACTGATGGGGCTAGGGGCAATCAGCCCCAGCATTTT

d_call: -
j_call: TRBJ1-2
clone_size: -
v_call: TRBV9
cdr3_aa: CASSVEGNRVEGYTF
cdr3_nt: TGTGCCAGCAGCGTAGAAGGGAACAGGGTCGAGGGCTACACCTTC

d_call: -
j_call: TRBJ2-5
clone_size: -
v_call: TRBV27
cdr3_aa: CASSPGARRETQYF
cdr3_nt: TGTGCCAGCAGTCCAGGGGCACGGAGAGAGACCCAGTACTTC

d_call: -
j_call: TRBJ1-4
clone_size: -
v_call: TRBV18
cdr3_aa: CASTLRTTDLFEKLFF
cdr3_nt: TGTGCCAGCACTTTAAGGACAACGGACCTCTTCGAAAAACTGTTTTTT

d_call: TRBD2
j_call: TRBJ2-1
clone_size: -
v_call: TRBV29-1
cdr3_aa: CSAGAGLAGNYNEQFF
cdr3_nt: TGCAGCGCTGGAGCGGGACTAGCGGGAAACTACAATGAGCAGTTCTTC

d_call: -
j_call: TRBJ1-1
clone_size: -
v_call: TRBV5-1
cdr3_aa: CASSLQRAGGGEAFF
cdr3_nt: TGCGCCAGCAGCTTGCAGCGGGCGGGAGGGGGAGAGGCTTTCTTT

d_call: TRBD1
j_call: TRBJ1-5
clone_size: -
v_call: TRBV7-9
cdr3_aa: CASSLGQGSQPQHF
cdr3_nt: TGTGCCAGCAGCTTGGGACAGGGGAGTCAGCCCCAGCATTTT

d_call: TRBD1
j_call: TRBJ1-2
clone_size: -
v_call: TRBV27
cdr3_aa: CASSTGQGVNGYTF
cdr3_nt: TGTGCCAGCAGTACGGGACAGGGGGTTAATGGCTACACCTTC

d_call: -
j_call: TRBJ2-1
clone_size: -
v_call: TRBV27
cdr3_aa: CASSFGFNGRLFVNEQFF
cdr3_nt: TGTGCCAGCAGTTTTGGCTTTAACGGGAGACTATTCGTAAATGAGCAGTTCTTC

d_call: TRBD2
j_call: TRBJ2-1
clone_size: -
v_call: TRBV7-2
cdr3_aa: CASSYTGLAPTYNEQFF
cdr3_nt: TGTGCCAGCAGCTACACCGGACTAGCGCCGACCTACAATGAGCAGTTCTTC

d_call: -
j_call: TRBJ1-3
clone_size: -
v_call: TRBV11-2
cdr3_aa: CASSLFRGSGNTIYF
cdr3_nt: TGTGCCAGCAGCTTGTTCAGGGGCTCTGGAAACACCATATATTTT

d_call: -
j_call: TRBJ2-3
clone_size: -
v_call: TRBV19
cdr3_aa: CASSIMDSPPLGQYF
cdr3_nt: TGTGCCAGTAGTATCATGGACTCCCCACCCCTTGGGCAGTATTTT

d_call: TRBD1
j_call: TRBJ1-4
clone_size: -
v_call: TRBV5-1
cdr3_aa: CASSLQGASEKLFF
cdr3_nt: TGCGCCAGCAGCTTGCAGGGGGCGAGTGAAAAACTGTTTTTT